This record looks at one TCR beta chain sequence and its context. Assay: immunoSEQ multiplex PCR; the TCRdb copy retains only in-frame clones and omits some. The sample holds 17,000 or so clones; around 80% are singletons and the top ten take 12%. Regarding treatment: randomized to nivolumab then ipilimumab (arm A) or the reverse (arm B). No patient had prior DNA-damaging chemotherapy. From thawed PBMCs, live CD3+CD8+ cells negative for CD19 and CD56 were sorted. This sample is drawn from a study of sequential checkpoint blockade in melanoma. Across the study: Patients were randomized 1:1 to nivolumab-then-ipilimumab or ipilimumab-then-nivolumab first-line. Both treatment sequences were followed by maintenance nivolumab.

V lost 4 bases and J 3 bases, leaving 16 bases between the germline ends. CDR3 length equals 15 residues. Germline CDR1 reads LGHNA; CDR2 reads YSLEER. The J gene is TRBJ2-7, the V gene TRBV4-3, with a tentative D call TRBD2 (6 bases). The sequence derives from a human donor with melanoma. The source material was CD8+ T cells sorted from blood (inferred from file names), sampled from a patient given nivolumab and ipilimumab in sequence. The chain's CDR3 is CASSRDGGARYEQYF. The CDR3 DNA is TGCGCCAGCAGCCGCGACGGGGGAGCCCGCTACGAGCAGTACTTC.